The rows below give T cell receptor beta chains drawn from one sample of a study of early T cells in non-severe SARS-CoV-2 infection. MiXCR was run by TCRdb on the 5' RACE reads, yielding one entry per CDR3 protein. The table records 81,000 or so distinct CDR3 sequences, about an eighth of them present only once. The specimen sequenced was whole blood. The origin of the receptors is an adult who was a healthcare worker with PCR-confirmed SARS-CoV-2 infection or an uninfected control (not recorded which). Both conserved end residues are part of each CDR3. The D gene is left open where the match is weak. Only part of the rows carry a size: once, few, many, or a class if the clone is expanded.

j_gene: TRBJ1-5
d_gene: TRBD1
abundance: NA
v_gene: TRBV19
CDR3aa: CASSISGTANQPQHF
CDR3nt: TGTGCCAGTAGTATATCGGGGACAGCAAATCAGCCCCAGCATTTT

j_gene: TRBJ2-1
d_gene: NA
abundance: many
v_gene: TRBV20-1
CDR3aa: CSAYRAEGYNEQFF
CDR3nt: TGCAGTGCTTACAGGGCTGAGGGCTACAATGAGCAGTTCTTC

j_gene: TRBJ2-7
d_gene: NA
abundance: few
v_gene: TRBV5-4
CDR3aa: CASSLGTQGYEQYF
CDR3nt: TGTGCCAGCAGCTTGGGGACCCAGGGCTACGAGCAGTACTTC

j_gene: TRBJ2-5
d_gene: NA
abundance: NA
v_gene: TRBV7-2
CDR3aa: CASSSGGSFVETQYF
CDR3nt: TGTGCCAGCAGCTCAGGTGGCTCCTTTGTTGAGACCCAGTACTTC

j_gene: TRBJ2-7
d_gene: NA
abundance: few
v_gene: TRBV7-2
CDR3aa: CASSLELTSEQYF
CDR3nt: TGTGCCAGCAGCTTAGAGCTCACATCCGAGCAGTACTTC

j_gene: TRBJ2-4
d_gene: TRBD2
abundance: few
v_gene: TRBV3-1
CDR3aa: CASSQGKGLARGLAKNIQYF
CDR3nt: TGTGCCAGCAGCCAAGGAAAGGGACTAGCGAGGGGCCTAGCCAAAAACATTCAGTACTTC

j_gene: TRBJ2-3
d_gene: TRBD2
abundance: many
v_gene: TRBV15
CDR3aa: CATLAGEKTTDTQYF
CDR3nt: TGTGCCACCCTAGCGGGAGAAAAAACCACAGATACGCAGTATTTT

j_gene: TRBJ1-3
d_gene: TRBD1
abundance: NA
v_gene: TRBV7-9
CDR3aa: CASSLGQGDSGNTIYF
CDR3nt: TGTGCCAGCAGCTTGGGACAGGGGGACTCTGGAAACACCATATATTTT

j_gene: TRBJ1-4
d_gene: NA
abundance: NA
v_gene: TRBV12-3/TRBV12-4
CDR3aa: CASSPGGGGKLFF
CDR3nt: TGTGCCAGCAGCCCTGGGGGTGGTGGAAAACTGTTTTTT

j_gene: TRBJ1-3
d_gene: NA
abundance: few
v_gene: TRBV30
CDR3aa: CAWSVKGSSGNTIYF
CDR3nt: TGTGCCTGGAGTGTAAAGGGGAGCTCTGGAAACACCATATATTTT

j_gene: TRBJ2-5
d_gene: NA
abundance: few
v_gene: TRBV12-3/TRBV12-4
CDR3aa: CASKVGQGKTQYF
CDR3nt: TGTGCCAGTAAAGTTGGCCAGGGGAAGACCCAGTACTTC

j_gene: TRBJ2-3
d_gene: TRBD2
abundance: few
v_gene: TRBV5-1
CDR3aa: CASSQIAGDTQYF
CDR3nt: TGCGCCAGCAGCCAGATAGCGGGAGATACGCAGTATTTT

j_gene: TRBJ2-1
d_gene: TRBD2
abundance: few
v_gene: TRBV2
CDR3aa: CASSVLRGGSTSYNEQFF
CDR3nt: TGTGCCAGCAGCGTCCTCCGGGGCGGGAGTACTTCCTACAATGAGCAGTTCTTC

j_gene: TRBJ1-1
d_gene: NA
abundance: many
v_gene: TRBV20-1
CDR3aa: CSARDTRGLNTEAFF
CDR3nt: TGCAGTGCTAGAGATACCCGGGGCTTGAACACTGAAGCTTTCTTT

j_gene: TRBJ2-1
d_gene: NA
abundance: NA
v_gene: TRBV29-1
CDR3aa: CSVSRNEQFF
CDR3nt: TGCAGCGTGTCGAGGAATGAGCAGTTCTTC

j_gene: TRBJ2-3
d_gene: NA
abundance: NA
v_gene: TRBV28
CDR3aa: CATQGPDTQYF
CDR3nt: TGTGCCACCCAAGGTCCAGATACGCAGTATTTT

j_gene: TRBJ2-1
d_gene: NA
abundance: NA
v_gene: TRBV11-3
CDR3aa: CASSLGSGREQFF
CDR3nt: TGTGCCAGCAGCTTAGGATCGGGGCGTGAGCAGTTCTTC

j_gene: TRBJ2-2
d_gene: TRBD1
abundance: few
v_gene: TRBV20-1
CDR3aa: CSARDSGTGAGELFF
CDR3nt: TGCAGTGCTAGAGATTCGGGGACAGGGGCCGGGGAGCTGTTTTTT

j_gene: TRBJ1-2
d_gene: NA
abundance: few
v_gene: TRBV19
CDR3aa: CASGDGHYGYTF
CDR3nt: TGTGCCAGCGGGGACGGCCACTATGGCTACACCTTC